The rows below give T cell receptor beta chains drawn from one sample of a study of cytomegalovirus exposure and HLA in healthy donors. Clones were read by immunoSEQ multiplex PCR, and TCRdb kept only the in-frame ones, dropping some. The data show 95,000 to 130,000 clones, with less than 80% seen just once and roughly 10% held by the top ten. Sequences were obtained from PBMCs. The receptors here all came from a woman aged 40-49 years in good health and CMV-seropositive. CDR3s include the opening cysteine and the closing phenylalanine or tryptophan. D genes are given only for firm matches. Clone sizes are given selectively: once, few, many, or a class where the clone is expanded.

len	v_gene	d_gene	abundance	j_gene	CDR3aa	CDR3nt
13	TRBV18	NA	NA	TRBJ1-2	CASSPMDRAGYTF	TGTGCCAGCTCACCAATGGACAGAGCTGGCTACACCTTC
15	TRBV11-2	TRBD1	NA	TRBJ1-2	CASSLAFGQDYGYTF	TGTGCCAGCAGCTTAGCTTTTGGACAGGACTATGGCTACACCTTC
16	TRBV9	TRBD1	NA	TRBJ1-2	CASSETGGLTNYGYTF	TGTGCCAGCAGCGAGACAGGGGGCTTAACTAACTATGGCTACACCTTC
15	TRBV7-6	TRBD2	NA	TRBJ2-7	CASSGSGGGSYEQYF	TGTGCCAGCAGCGGTAGCGGGGGAGGCTCCTACGAGCAGTACTTC
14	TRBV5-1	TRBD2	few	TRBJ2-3	CASSLRTSQDTQYF	TGCGCCAGCAGCCTAAGGACTAGCCAAGATACGCAGTATTTT
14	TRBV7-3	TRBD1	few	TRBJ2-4	CASSEGQGGGIQYF	TGTGCCAGCAGTGAGGGACAGGGTGGCGGCATTCAGTACTTC
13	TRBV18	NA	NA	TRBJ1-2	CASSLSGGTGYTF	TGTGCCAGCTCCCTTTCTGGGGGCACGGGCTACACCTTC
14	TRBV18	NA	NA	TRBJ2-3	CASSPRSGPGAQYF	TGTGCCAGCTCACCACGGTCAGGGCCTGGGGCGCAGTATTTT
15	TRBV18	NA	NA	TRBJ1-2	CASSPPVGRAGGYTF	TGTGCCAGCTCACCACCGGTAGGGAGAGCTGGTGGCTACACCTTC
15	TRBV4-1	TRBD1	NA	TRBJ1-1	CASSQGGQGGTEAFF	TGCGCCAGCAGCCAAGGAGGACAGGGAGGCACTGAAGCTTTCTTT
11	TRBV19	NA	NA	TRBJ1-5	CASGGSQPQHF	TGTGCCAGCGGGGGGAGTCAGCCCCAGCATTTT
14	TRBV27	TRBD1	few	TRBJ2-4	CASKGQGGGNIQYF	TGTGCCAGCAAGGGACAGGGCGGGGGAAACATTCAGTACTTC
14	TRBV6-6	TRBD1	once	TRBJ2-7	CASSGGQGLDEQYF	TGTGCCAGCAGTGGGGGACAGGGGCTGGACGAGCAGTACTTC
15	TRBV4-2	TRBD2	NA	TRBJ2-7	CASSHSSGKFSEQYF	TGTGCCAGCAGCCACTCTAGCGGGAAGTTCTCCGAGCAGTACTTC
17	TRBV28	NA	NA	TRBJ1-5	CASSSSFGQISNQPQHF	TGTGCCAGCAGTTCGAGTTTCGGACAGATTAGCAATCAGCCCCAGCATTTT
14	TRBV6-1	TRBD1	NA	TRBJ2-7	CASSVSGGDYEQYF	TGTGCCAGCAGTGTGTCAGGGGGTGACTACGAGCAGTACTTC
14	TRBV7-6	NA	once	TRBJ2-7	CASSSETSSYEQYF	TGTGCCAGCAGCTCCGAGACTAGCTCCTACGAGCAGTACTTC
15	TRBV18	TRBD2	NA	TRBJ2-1	CASSLSTSRYNEQFF	TGTGCCAGCTCACTATCGACTAGCAGATACAATGAGCAGTTCTTC
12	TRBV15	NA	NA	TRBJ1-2	CATSRVRWSHTF	TGTGCCACCAGCAGAGTGAGATGGTCGCATACCTTC
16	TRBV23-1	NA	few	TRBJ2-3	CASSQGVMTSTDTQYF	TGCGCCAGCAGTCAAGGAGTGATGACTAGCACAGATACGCAGTATTTT
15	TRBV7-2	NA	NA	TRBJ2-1	CASSRDGTFYNEQFF	TGTGCCAGCAGCCGCGACGGGACATTCTACAATGAGCAGTTCTTC
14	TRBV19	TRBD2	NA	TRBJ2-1	CASSSGGPGNEQFF	TGTGCCAGTAGTTCGGGAGGGCCGGGCAATGAGCAGTTCTTC
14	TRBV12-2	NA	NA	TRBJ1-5	CASRALIRSQPQHF	TGTGCAAGTCGGGCTTTAATTCGGAGTCAGCCCCAGCATTTT
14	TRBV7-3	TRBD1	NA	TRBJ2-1	CASSPTTGLDEQFF	TGTGCCAGCAGCCCAACGACAGGGTTGGATGAGCAGTTCTTC
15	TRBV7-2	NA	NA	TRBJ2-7	CASSKDINLSYEQYF	TGTGCCAGCAGCAAGGACATAAACCTCTCCTACGAGCAGTACTTC
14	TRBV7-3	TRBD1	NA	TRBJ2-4	CATVRGPAKNIQYF	TGTGCCACCGTTAGGGGGCCGGCCAAAAACATTCAGTACTTC
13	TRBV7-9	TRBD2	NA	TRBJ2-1	CASKQVAGNEQFF	TGTGCCAGCAAGCAGGTAGCGGGCAATGAGCAGTTCTTC
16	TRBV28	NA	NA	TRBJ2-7	CASSLPAGTVPFEQYF	TGTGCCAGCAGTTTACCCGCCGGGACTGTTCCATTCGAGCAGTACTTC
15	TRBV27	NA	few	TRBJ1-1	CASSLWAGANTEAFF	TGTGCCAGCAGTTTATGGGCAGGGGCGAACACTGAAGCTTTCTTT
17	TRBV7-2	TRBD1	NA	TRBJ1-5	CASTSGQNGWGNQPQHF	TGTGCCAGCACTTCGGGACAGAATGGCTGGGGCAATCAGCCCCAGCATTTT
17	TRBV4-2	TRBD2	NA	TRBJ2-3	CASSQEGLPSSTDTQYF	TGTGCCAGCAGCCAAGAGGGACTACCCTCTAGCACAGATACGCAGTATTTT
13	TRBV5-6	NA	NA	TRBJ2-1	CASSFKHYNEQFF	TGTGCCAGCAGCTTTAAACACTACAATGAGCAGTTCTTC
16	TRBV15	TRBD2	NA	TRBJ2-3	CATRRRENLYTDTQYF	TGTGCCACCAGGCGGCGGGAGAATCTGTATACAGATACGCAGTATTTT
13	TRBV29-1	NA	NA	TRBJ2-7	CSVEREGVDEQYF	TGCAGCGTTGAACGTGAGGGGGTCGACGAGCAGTACTTC
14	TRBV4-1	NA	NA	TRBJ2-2	CASRGAENAGELFF	TGCGCCAGCAGAGGGGCAGAGAATGCCGGGGAGCTGTTTTTT
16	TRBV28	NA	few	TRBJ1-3	CASTTPMTSSGNTIYF	TGTGCCAGCACCACCCCGATGACTAGCTCTGGAAACACCATATATTTT
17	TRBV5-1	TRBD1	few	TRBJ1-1	CASSLVETGTANTEAFF	TGCGCCAGCAGCTTGGTAGAGACAGGGACGGCGAACACTGAAGCTTTCTTT
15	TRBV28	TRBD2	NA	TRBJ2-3	CASSLATSGVNTQYF	TGTGCCAGCAGCCTTGCCACTAGCGGTGTGAATACGCAGTATTTT
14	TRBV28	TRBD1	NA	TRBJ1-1	CASSPPTGSMMAFF	TGTGCCAGCAGTCCACCGACAGGGTCGATGATGGCTTTCTTT
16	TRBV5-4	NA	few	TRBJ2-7	CASSRSLGESNYEQYF	TGTGCCAGCAGCCGGTCCCTAGGGGAAAGTAACTACGAGCAGTACTTC
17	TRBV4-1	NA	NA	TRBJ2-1	CASSQGAGAGTYNEQFF	TGCGCCAGCAGCCAAGGAGCGGGTGCAGGGACCTACAATGAGCAGTTCTTC
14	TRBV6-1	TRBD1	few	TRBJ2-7	CASNLDRGSNEQYF	TGTGCCAGCAACTTGGACAGGGGGTCTAACGAGCAGTACTTC
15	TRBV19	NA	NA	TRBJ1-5	CASSTYGDNNQPQHF	TGTGCCAGTAGTACCTACGGGGATAACAATCAGCCCCAGCATTTT
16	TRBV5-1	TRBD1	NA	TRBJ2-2	CASSHGTGLNTGELFF	TGCGCCAGCAGCCATGGGACAGGGCTGAACACCGGGGAGCTGTTTTTT
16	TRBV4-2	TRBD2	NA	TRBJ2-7	CASSQVRTSGNYEQYF	TGTGCCAGCAGCCAAGTCCGGACTAGCGGGAACTACGAGCAGTACTTC
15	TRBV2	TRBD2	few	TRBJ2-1	CASKASGSIHNEQFF	TGTGCCAGCAAGGCTAGCGGGAGTATTCACAATGAGCAGTTCTTC
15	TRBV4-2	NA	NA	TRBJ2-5	CASSQDLIGGGTQYF	TGTGCCAGCAGCCAAGATCTAATCGGCGGTGGGACCCAGTACTTC
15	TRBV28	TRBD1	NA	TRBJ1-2	CASSLKGQTNYGYTF	TGTGCCAGCAGTTTAAAGGGACAGACGAACTATGGCTACACCTTC
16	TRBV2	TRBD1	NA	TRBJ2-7	CASTGTGTSMKYEQYF	TGTGCCAGCACCGGGACAGGGACTTCTATGAAATACGAGCAGTACTTC
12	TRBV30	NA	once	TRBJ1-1	CARQEESTEAFF	TGTGCCAGGCAGGAGGAGAGCACTGAAGCTTTCTTT
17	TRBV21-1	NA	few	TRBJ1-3	CASSKEKAGFSGNTIYF	TGTGCCAGCAGCAAAGAGAAGGCAGGATTCTCTGGAAACACCATATATTTT
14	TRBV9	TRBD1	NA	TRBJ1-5	CASSLTGINQPQHF	TGTGCCAGCAGCCTGACAGGGATCAATCAGCCCCAGCATTTT
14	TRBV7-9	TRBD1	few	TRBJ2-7	CASSTTGDSYEQYF	TGTGCCAGCAGTACTACAGGGGACTCCTACGAGCAGTACTTC
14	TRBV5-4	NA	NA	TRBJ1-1	CASSPPAGNTEAFF	TGTGCCAGCAGCCCCCCCGCGGGAAACACTGAAGCTTTCTTT
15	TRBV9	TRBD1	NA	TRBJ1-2	CASSVTAGGLGGYTF	TGTGCCAGCAGCGTAACGGCAGGGGGTCTAGGTGGCTACACCTTC
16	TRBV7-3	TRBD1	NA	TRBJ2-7	CASSSIKGQLTYEQYF	TGTGCCAGCAGCTCTATAAAGGGACAGCTTACCTACGAGCAGTACTTC
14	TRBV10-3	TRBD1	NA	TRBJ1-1	CAISVGQGGTEAFF	TGTGCCATCAGTGTGGGACAGGGTGGCACTGAAGCTTTCTTT